These 30 T cell receptor beta chains originate from one sample sequenced in a study of T cells after yellow fever vaccination. MiXCR was run by TCRdb on the 5' RACE reads, yielding one entry per CDR3 protein. The repertoire holds about 340,000 distinct CDR3 sequences, with 9.5% to 15% as singletons. The specimen was CD4+ T cells sorted from PBMCs, collected 15 days after the yellow fever booster vaccination. The receptor source for this set is a man in his late teens or twenties who received the YFV17D yellow fever vaccine.

This clonotype was counted between two and nine times. J is TRBJ1-1 and V is TRBV27; D is undetermined. V gave up 2 bases and J gave up 8 bases, with 15 bases separating them. Germline CDR1 reads MNHEY; CDR2 reads SMNVEV (reference sequence). The CDR3 sequence is 14 residues long. CDR3 coding DNA: TGTGCCAGCAGTTTAAGAGGCAGCGTTAAGGAAGCTTTCTTT. Protein: CASSLRGSVKEAFF.

The chain joins TRBV9 to TRBJ1-4, with a weak D call TRBD1 (5 bases). CDR3 length: 15 residues. Germline V lookup: CDR1 SGDLS, CDR2 YYNGEE. V was trimmed by 0 bases and J by 4 bases, leaving 10 bases between them. The CDR3: CASSVAVGVNEKLFF. The CDR3 bases are TGTGCCAGCAGCGTAGCGGTAGGGGTTAATGAAAAACTGTTTTTT.

The chain couples TRBV12-3 or TRBV12-4 to TRBJ1-2; 10 bases line up with TRBD1. The CDR3 extends over 14 amino acids. V was clipped by 3 bases and J by 6 bases; unmatched bases: 4. The CDR3 spells CASSFDRGLNGYTF. In DNA, the CDR3 is TGTGCCAGCAGTTTTGACAGGGGGCTGAATGGCTACACCTTC.

This sequence joins TRBV5-5 and TRBJ1-6; the match to TRBD1 covers 10 bases. Germline CDR1 and CDR2: SGHKS and YYEKEE (reference sequence). The junction had 4 bases not matched to a gene; V was cut back by 3 bases and J by 10 bases. The CDR3 is 14 amino acids. CDR3 in DNA: TGTGCCAGCAGCTGGGGGACAGGGGCATCACCCCTCCACTTT. It codes for CASSWGTGASPLHF.

This clonotype came up many times. V gene TRBV7-6 combines with J gene TRBJ2-2; D call uncertain. V was trimmed by 2 bases and J by 0 bases, leaving 4 bases between them. Germline loops: CDR1 SGHVS, CDR2 FNYEAQ. There are 14 residues in the CDR3. The CDR3 sequence: CASSLTTNTGELFF. The DNA for the CDR3 is TGTGCCAGCAGCTTAACCACGAACACCGGGGAGCTGTTTTTT.

There are many counts of this clonotype. This chain uses TRBV29-1 with TRBJ2-5; TRBD2 aligns across 7 bases. This CDR3 is built from 11 residues. With 5 bases clipped from V and 5 bases from J, the junction kept 2 bases outside the gene matches. Germline loops: CDR1 SQVTM, CDR2 ANQGSEA. The CDR3 loop is CSVRGGETQYF. The CDR3 nucleotides read TGCAGCGTTCGGGGAGGGGAGACCCAGTACTTC.

This clonotype came up many times. The chain joins TRBV18 to TRBJ2-5; D not certain. Germline values: CDR1 KGHSH, CDR2 LQKENI. The V gene lost 2 bases and the J gene lost 5 bases, with 9 bases spanning the gap. This CDR3 is built from 13 residues. Written as DNA, the CDR3 is TGTGCCAGCTCACCAAGACAAGACGAGACCCAGTACTTC. It specifies CASSPRQDETQYF.

This clonotype has more than one count but fewer than ten. This chain links TRBV7-2 with TRBJ2-4; 7 bases agree with TRBD2. CDR1 and CDR2 (germline): SGHTA, FQGNSA. The CDR3 extends over 16 amino acids. The V gene end was trimmed by 5 bases and the J gene end by 3 bases; junction bases not matched to a gene: 10. Here the CDR3 reads CASSPRTSGGKNIQYF. The CDR3 bases are TGTGCCAGCAGCCCCAGGACTTCGGGAGGCAAAAACATTCAGTACTTC.

As concerns this clonotype: Germline and junction disagree at one end, which may indicate a read error. The gene calls are TRBV24-1 and TRBJ2-2, with a tentative D call TRBD2 (6 bases). The germline V gene encodes CDR1 KGHDR and CDR2 SFDVKD. This CDR3 contains 15 residues. The CDR3 sequence is CATSDLAGNPGELFF. CDR3 DNA: TGTGCCACCAGTGATTTGGCGGGGAACCCCGGGGAGCTGTTTTTT.

Only a few counts were recorded for this clonotype. The chain recombines TRBV7-2 with TRBJ1-2; TRBD1 matches 7 bases. CDR1 and CDR2 from the germline V gene are SGHTA and FQGNSA. The CDR3 totals 14 residues. The ends lost 7 bases at V and 7 bases at J; junction bases unmatched: 12. The CDR3 DNA reads TGTGCCAGCACCCTCCTAGACAGGGACCTTGGCTACACCTTC. It yields the protein CASTLLDRDLGYTF.

DNA of the CDR3: TGTGCCACCAGTGACCGGGACGGGCCTTATGGCTACACCTTC. Amino acids: CATSDRDGPYGYTF. This chain links TRBV24-1 with TRBJ1-2, with D possibly TRBD1 on 5 matching bases. Germline V gene data show CDR1 as KGHDR and CDR2 as SFDVKD. V lost 4 bases to trimming and J lost 5 bases, with 13 bases between them. This CDR3 has 14 amino acids.

CDR3 bases: TGTGCCAGCAGCTTATTGTCCAGCAATCAGCCCCAGCATTTT. Translation gives CASSLLSSNQPQHF. This sequence joins TRBV7-9 and TRBJ1-5, with no clear D. The CDR3 length is 14 residues. Germline V CDR1 and CDR2: SEHNR, FQNEAQ (reference sequence). Trimming left V 2 bases short and J 1 base short, with 6 bases between.

V and J are TRBV27 and TRBJ2-2; no reliable D call. Germline CDR1 MNHEY, CDR2 SMNVEV (reference sequence). This CDR3 has 15 residues. Between the trimmed V and J ends, which lost 3 bases and 3 bases, there was a span of 11 bases. The CDR3, as DNA: TGTGCCAGCAGTTTTGTCGACCGGGACACCGGGGAGCTGTTTTTT. Translated, it gives CASSFVDRDTGELFF.

This clonotype was seen more than once but under ten times. This chain connects TRBV7-2 to TRBJ2-5, with 8 bases matching TRBD2. V was clipped by 5 bases and J by 3 bases; unmatched bases: 8. The CDR3 has 15 amino acids. Looked up from germline, CDR1 is SGHTA and CDR2 is FQGNSA. The CDR3 here is CASSPQAAGEETQYF. CDR3 coding DNA: TGTGCCAGCAGCCCCCAGGCAGCGGGGGAAGAGACCCAGTACTTC.

The chain links TRBV3-1 to TRBJ2-2; D might be TRBD2 (6 bases). Germline V gene sequence: CDR1 LGHDT, CDR2 YNNKEL (reference sequence). The CDR3 length is 15 residues. The V and J ends lost 5 bases and 1 base respectively, with 11 bases between them. The CDR3 loop reads CASSSPGVNTGELFF. For the CDR3, the DNA is TGTGCCAGCAGCTCGCCGGGGGTGAACACCGGGGAGCTGTTTTTT.

The chain has TRBV7-2 and TRBJ2-7; 8 bases align to TRBD1. The CDR3 loop spans 15 amino acids. Looked up from germline, CDR1 is SGHTA and CDR2 is FQGNSA. The J segment lost 7 bases and the V segment lost 6 bases, leaving 14 bases of the junction unmatched. CDR3 amino acids: CASSNGQGRSGEQYF. In nucleotides, the CDR3 is TGTGCCAGCAGTAACGGACAGGGTAGGTCCGGTGAGCAGTACTTC. The full variable domain, in which reference TRBV7-2 and TRBJ2-7 provide the parts outside the CDR3, is GAGVSQSPSNKVTEKGKDVELRCDPISGHTALYWYRQSLGQGLEFLIYFQGNSAPDKSGLPSDRFSAERTGGSVSTLTIQRTQQEDSAVYLCASSNGQGRSGEQYFGPGTRLTVT.

Only a few counts were recorded for this clonotype. V usage is TRBV20-1 and J usage is TRBJ2-3; TRBD2 might be the D (5 bases). The germline V gene encodes CDR1 DFQATT and CDR2 SNEGSKA (reference sequence). The V and J ends lost 6 bases and 2 bases respectively, with 15 bases between them. The CDR3 sequence is 14 residues long. CDR3 amino acids: CSAPPSGHTDTQYF. For the CDR3, the DNA is TGCAGTGCCCCCCCCAGCGGCCACACAGATACGCAGTATTTT.

The rearrangement uses TRBV7-8 and TRBJ1-2, with D possibly being TRBD1 (5 bases). Trimming took 0 bases from V and 8 from J, leaving 13 bases between them. Germline V gene sequence: CDR1 SGHVS, CDR2 FQNEAQ. This CDR3 has 14 residues. CDR3 protein: CASSLAGQEGGYTF. CDR3 nucleotide sequence: TGTGCCAGCAGCTTAGCGGGGCAGGAGGGGGGCTACACCTTC.

This clonotype was observed a handful of times. The CDR3 DNA reads as TGCGCCAGCAGCGCTGGACTAGCGGAAGATAGTGAGCAGTTCTTC. Translating gives CASSAGLAEDSEQFF. The J gene is TRBJ2-1, the V gene TRBV5-1; 10 bases agree with TRBD2. Unmatched junction bases numbered 10, after V lost 4 bases and J lost 9 bases. Germline-derived CDR1 and CDR2 are SGHRS and YFSETQ. The CDR3 loop spans 15 amino acids.

The V and J genes are TRBV5-1 and TRBJ2-7; D is unclear. Per germline, CDR1 SGHRS and CDR2 YFSETQ. Trimming left V 5 bases short and J 4 bases short, with 13 bases between. The length of the CDR3 is 13 residues. Written as DNA, the CDR3 is TGCGCCAGCAGTCCAGTAGCCGGTTACGAGCAGTACTTC. Its protein is CASSPVAGYEQYF.

This clonotype was detected only a few times. CDR3 amino acids: CASSPRGVPDTIGYTF. The CDR3 coding sequence is TGTGCCAGCAGCCCTAGAGGGGTACCGGATACTATTGGCTACACCTTC. This sequence joins TRBV7-2 and TRBJ1-2; TRBD1 is a possible D gene (5 bases). The V gene's germline CDR1 is SGHTA and CDR2 FQGNSA. Trimming took 5 bases from V and 7 from J, leaving 23 bases between them. CDR3 size: 16 residues.

The chain carries TRBV5-1 and TRBJ1-2, with 9 bases matching TRBD1. CDR1 is SGHRS and CDR2 is YFSETQ in the germline V gene. The CDR3 is made up of 16 amino acids. With 4 bases clipped from V and 3 bases from J, the junction kept 10 bases outside the gene matches. The CDR3, as DNA: TGCGCCAGCAGCCTCTTCGGGACAGGGAGCGACTATGGCTACACCTTC. It codes for CASSLFGTGSDYGYTF. Full variable domain (missing parts from reference TRBV5-1 and TRBJ1-2): KAGVTQTPRYLIKTRGQQVTLSCSPISGHRSVSWYQQTPGQGLQFLFEYFSETQRNKGNFPGRFSGRQFSNSRSEMNVSTLELGDSALYLCASSLFGTGSDYGYTFGSGTRLTVV.

In this sample, this clonotype turned up a few times. The chain joins TRBV7-3 to TRBJ2-3; no reliable D call. This CDR3 region has 14 residues. Trimming left V 5 bases short and J 0 bases short, with 9 bases between. Germline CDR1 and CDR2: SGHTA and FQGTGA. CDR3 DNA: TGTGCCAGCAGCGCCACCGCTAGCACAGATACGCAGTATTTT. Encoded protein: CASSATASTDTQYF.

In this sample, this clonotype turned up a few times. This rearrangement joins TRBV2 to TRBJ1-5; D gene unclear. The CDR3 sequence is 16 residues long. Germline-derived CDR1 and CDR2 are SNHLY and FYNNEI. Trimming removed 6 bases at V and 0 bases at J, with 15 bases between. The CDR3 coding sequence is TGTGCCAGCAGGGACTACAAGGGTTTTAGCAATCAGCCCCAGCATTTT. This translates into CASRDYKGFSNQPQHF.

The rearrangement links TRBV7-3 to TRBJ1-6, with no clear D. The germline gives CDR1 SGHTA, CDR2 FQGTGA. The CDR3 extends over 15 amino acids. Trimming took 2 bases from V and 5 from J, leaving 10 bases between them. CDR3 DNA: TGTGCCAGCAGCTTACTCGGAATGGATAATTCACCCCTCCACTTT. Its translation: CASSLLGMDNSPLHF.

V usage is TRBV9 and J usage is TRBJ2-1, with TRBD2 identical over 11 bases. J lost 0 bases, V lost 2 bases, and 1 base had no gene match. Per the germline V gene, CDR1 is SGDLS and CDR2 is YYNGEE. The CDR3 is 16 residues long. For the CDR3, the DNA is TGTGCCAGCAGCGTTCTAGCGGGGGGCTCCTACAATGAGCAGTTCTTC. It codes for CASSVLAGGSYNEQFF.

This clonotype turned up a few times. The chain links TRBV9 to TRBJ2-5, with a tentative D call TRBD2 (6 bases). The V gene's germline CDR1 is SGDLS and CDR2 YYNGEE. Trimming shortened V by 0 bases and J by 4 bases, and 10 bases separated the two germline ends. The CDR3 totals 14 residues. CDR3 residues: CASSVDGSSETQYF. CDR3 DNA: TGTGCCAGCAGCGTAGACGGGAGCTCAGAGACCCAGTACTTC.

This clonotype has a handful of counts. The chain recombines TRBV19 with TRBJ1-3, with D uncertain. V was pared by 5 bases and J by 1 base, with 9 bases between. Germline V gene lookup returns CDR1 LNHDA and CDR2 SQIVND (reference sequence). CDR3 length equals 14 residues. The CDR3 region is CASSDMGSGNTIYF. CDR3 DNA: TGTGCCAGTAGTGATATGGGATCTGGAAACACCATATATTTT.

This clonotype showed up many times. The chain combines TRBV7-2 with TRBJ2-1; 7 nucleotides line up with TRBD1. The CDR3 has 17 amino acids. Germline V gene lookup returns CDR1 SGHTA and CDR2 FQGNSA. V shed 2 bases and J 6 bases; nucleotides not matched to a gene: 13. The CDR3 nucleotides are TGTGCCAGCAGCTTACGAGGATTACAGGGGTTTGGCAATGAGCAGTTCTTC. Protein: CASSLRGLQGFGNEQFF.

The genes are TRBV28 and TRBJ1-2; TRBD1 agrees at 8 bases. V was pared by 5 bases and J by 4 bases, with 12 bases of the junction left unmatched. Germline V gene data show CDR1 as MDHEN and CDR2 as SYDVKM. This CDR3 region has 16 residues. The CDR3 here is CASSARTGKGTYGYTF. CDR3 bases: TGTGCCAGCAGTGCCCGGACAGGGAAAGGGACCTATGGCTACACCTTC.